This entry concerns a single TCR beta chain. Its antigen is still unknown. The CDR3 is made up of 15 amino acids. V was cut by 5 bases and J by 7 bases, with 20 bases left in between. CDR1 and CDR2 (germline): SEHNR, FQNEAQ (reference sequence). The data were taken from a study of CD8+CD57+ T cells in acquired aplastic anemia. Study background: DNA recovered from sorted CD4+ and CD8+ cells had a mean of 3.2 ug. Study-wide findings and caveats: Researchers report that twenty-nine CD8+ CDR3 sequences appeared in both patients and controls.

Sequencing was done on patients that had shown CD8+CD57+ cell expansion by flow cytometry. Genomic DNA served as template for TCR beta VDJ and CDR3 profiling. Via MiXCR, TCRdb re-called the reads, giving one row per CDR3 protein. Here the sample spans 270,000 or so distinct CDR3 sequences, approximately 79% being singletons. The source material was sorted CD4+, CD8+, or CD8+CD57+ T cells (not recorded which) from PBMCs. V is TRBV7-9 and J is TRBJ1-1; D remains ambiguous. The TCR sequence derives from a human donor with aplastic anemia. The DNA of the CDR3 is TGTGCCAGCAGCCCAGATCGGGAAGAGTACTTTGAAGCTTTCTTT. It specifies CASSPDREEYFEAFF.